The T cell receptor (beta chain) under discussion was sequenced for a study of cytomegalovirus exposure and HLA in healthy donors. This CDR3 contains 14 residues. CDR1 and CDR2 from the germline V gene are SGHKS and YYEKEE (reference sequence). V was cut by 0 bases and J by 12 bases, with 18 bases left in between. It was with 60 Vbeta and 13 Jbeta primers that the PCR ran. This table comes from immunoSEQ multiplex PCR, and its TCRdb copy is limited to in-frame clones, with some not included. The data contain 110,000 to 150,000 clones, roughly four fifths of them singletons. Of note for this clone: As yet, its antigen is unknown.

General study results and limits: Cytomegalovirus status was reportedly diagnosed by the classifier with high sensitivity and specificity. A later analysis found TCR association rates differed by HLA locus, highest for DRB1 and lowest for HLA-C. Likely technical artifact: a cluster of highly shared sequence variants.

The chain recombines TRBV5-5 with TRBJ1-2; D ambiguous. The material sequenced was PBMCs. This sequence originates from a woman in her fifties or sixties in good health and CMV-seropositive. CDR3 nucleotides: TGTGCCAGCAGCTTGGAGCCTTTCTTGCCCGATGACACCTTC. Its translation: CASSLEPFLPDDTF.